Each of the 27 T cell receptor beta chains below was sequenced from the same sample in a study of shared clonotypes between healthy human individuals. Assay used: immunoSEQ multiplex PCR; TCRdb lists only in-frame clones, some missing. Of 2 million to 3 million clones in the sample, 93% are singletons; the top ten hold approximately 0.35%. The sample was naive CD4+ T cells from PBMCs. Subset: CD45RA+ positively selected. These TCRs come from a man aged 18 to 30 in good health. Some clones in this sample may be carry-over from other donors' samples.

The CDR3 DNA reads as TGCGCCAGCAGTGAGGTTGAGGCGGGAGCGCAGTACTTC. This gives the protein CASSEVEAGAQYF. The chain carries TRBV10-1 and TRBJ2-7; 7 bases are a match to TRBD2. Trimming removed 2 bases from V and 9 bases from J; junction bases left unmatched: 7. The CDR3 is made up of 13 amino acids. The V gene's germline CDR1 is WNHNN and CDR2 SYGVQD (reference sequence).

The rearrangement links TRBV6-6 to TRBJ1-5, with D unresolved. The CDR3 sequence is 11 residues long. Deletions cut 2 bases from V and 16 bases from J, with 12 bases between. Germline V gene sequence: CDR1 MNHNY, CDR2 SVGAGI (reference sequence). The chain's CDR3 is CASSYEVTLHF. The CDR3, as DNA: TGTGCCAGCAGTTACGAGGTTACCTTACATTTT.

The V call is TRBV6-5, the J call TRBJ2-7; tentative D call: TRBD2 (6 bases). Germline assignment: CDR1 MNHEY and CDR2 SVGAGI. The CDR3 is made up of 15 amino acids. The germline V and J ends were trimmed by 6 bases and 0 bases, with 15 bases remaining between them. The CDR3 protein is CASSPRDVSSYEQYF. CDR3 bases: TGTGCCAGCAGCCCGCGGGACGTAAGCTCCTACGAGCAGTACTTC.

The chain couples TRBV28 to TRBJ2-3; a possible D gene is TRBD2 (6 bases). V lost 4 bases to trimming and J lost 5 bases, with 16 bases between them. The CDR3 spans 15 residues. Germline CDR1 is MDHEN and CDR2 is SYDVKM. This CDR3 is CASSYGTWVEDTQYF. The CDR3 nucleotides read TGTGCCAGCAGTTATGGGACTTGGGTGGAAGATACGCAGTATTTT.

The J gene is TRBJ2-5, the V gene TRBV5-1, with a weak D call TRBD1 (5 bases). Germline CDR1 SGHRS, CDR2 YFSETQ. V was trimmed by 1 base and J by 5 bases, leaving 9 bases between them. The CDR3 contains 13 residues. The CDR3 loop reads CASSLRGSETQYF. The CDR3 nucleotides are TGCGCCAGCAGCTTGAGGGGCAGTGAGACCCAGTACTTC. The entire variable domain, with the rest obtained from reference TRBV5-1 and TRBJ2-5, is as follows: KAGVTQTPRYLIKTRGQQVTLSCSPISGHRSVSWYQQTPGQGLQFLFEYFSETQRNKGNFPGRFSGRQFSNSRSEMNVSTLELGDSALYLCASSLRGSETQYFGPGTRLLVL.

The chain carries TRBV6-5 and TRBJ2-5; D possibly uses TRBD1 or TRBD2 (5 bases each). The V gene's germline CDR1 is MNHEY and CDR2 SVGAGI. With 6 bases removed from V and 5 bases from J, the gap between germline ends came to 19 bases. The CDR3 is made up of 15 amino acids. DNA for the CDR3: TGTGCCAGCAGGGGAATGGGCGTAGGGGAGGAGACCCAGTACTTC. It codes for CASRGMGVGEETQYF.

The V call is TRBV18, the J call TRBJ2-7, with TRBD1 as a possible D gene (5 bases). The V end lost 6 bases, the J end lost 6 bases, and 9 bases lay between the germline ends. The CDR3 has 11 amino acids. Germline-derived CDR1 and CDR2 are KGHSH and LQKENI. CDR3 bases: TGTGCCAGCTCTCGACAGTCCGAGCAGTACTTC. Its translation is CASSRQSEQYF.

The rearrangement uses TRBV4-1 and TRBJ1-1; a possible D gene is TRBD1 (5 bases). Deletions cut 1 base from V and 5 bases from J, with 14 bases between. CDR3 length equals 15 residues. CDR1 is MGHRA, CDR2 YSYEKL, per germline. The CDR3 sequence: CASSQGRGGKTEAFF. The CDR3 DNA is TGCGCCAGCAGCCAAGGGCGGGGGGGGAAGACTGAAGCTTTCTTT.

The CDR3 bases are TGTGCCAGCAGCCACACCACAGGGGGGGATTCACCCCTCCACTTT. Protein product: CASSHTTGGDSPLHF. J is TRBJ1-6 and V is TRBV6-5, with 8 bases identical to TRBD1. V was pared by 6 bases and J by 8 bases, with 9 bases of the junction left unmatched. The CDR3 is 15 residues long. The germline V gene encodes CDR1 MNHEY and CDR2 SVGAGI.

The chain employs TRBV6-5 and TRBJ2-7; D remains unclear. The ends were cut back, 1 base at V and 2 bases at J, with 15 bases in the middle. The CDR3 spans 16 residues. The germline V gene encodes CDR1 MNHEY and CDR2 SVGAGI. The chain's CDR3 is CASSYFDGRGPYEQYF. The CDR3 region has the DNA TGTGCCAGCAGTTACTTCGACGGCCGAGGCCCCTACGAGCAGTACTTC.

The chain recombines TRBV18 with TRBJ2-5; no firm D call. The J call may be faulty, since TRBJ2-7 better matches the DNA end. The CDR3 covers 13 residues. Per germline, CDR1 KGHSH and CDR2 LQKENI. The CDR3 sequence: CASTKDYTDEQYF. CDR3 sequence (DNA): TGTGCCAGCACGAAAGATTATACTGACGAGCAGTACTTC.

The chain links TRBV29-1 to TRBJ1-4; 8 bases line up with TRBD1. CDR1 is SQVTM, CDR2 ANQGSEA, per germline. Trimming at V came to 1 base and at J to 8 bases, leaving 3 bases not matched to a gene. The CDR3 contains 13 residues. CDR3 sequence reads: CSVEGQGREKLFF. CDR3 coding DNA: TGCAGCGTTGAAGGACAGGGGAGGGAAAAACTGTTTTTT.

The chain combines TRBV19 with TRBJ2-7; TRBD1 matches at 9 bases. CDR3 length equals 14 residues. Germline lookup yields CDR1 LNHDA and CDR2 SQIVND (reference sequence). Germline trimming cut 3 bases from V and 5 bases from J; bases unmatched to any gene: 5. The CDR3, as DNA: TGTGCCAGTAGTATTACATGGGACAGGGACGAGCAGTACTTC. It is translated as CASSITWDRDEQYF.

The chain combines TRBV30 with TRBJ1-1; D is unresolved. V lost 0 bases and J lost 4, with 15 bases in between. The length of the CDR3 is 15 residues. Germline CDR1 reads GTSNPN; CDR2 reads SVGIG (reference sequence). CDR3 region: CAWSVGPWGGTEAFF. CDR3 DNA sequence: TGTGCCTGGAGTGTAGGTCCCTGGGGAGGCACTGAAGCTTTCTTT. Using reference TRBV30 and TRBJ1-1 for the parts outside the CDR3, the full variable domain is SQTIHQWPATLVQPVGSPLSLECTVEGTSNPNLYWYRQAAGRGLQLLFYSVGIGQISSEVPQNLSASRPQDRQFILSSKKLLLSDSGFYLCAWSVGPWGGTEAFFGQGTRLTVV.

The V and J genes are TRBV7-8 and TRBJ2-5, with TRBD1 identical over 7 bases. The CDR3 runs to 15 residues. CDR1 and CDR2 (germline): SGHVS, FQNEAQ. J lost 7 bases, V lost 1 base, and 9 bases had no gene match. For the CDR3, the DNA is TGTGCCAGCAGCTTAGACAGGGGAAGGGTTCGGACCCAGTACTTC. This sequence encodes CASSLDRGRVRTQYF.

Concerning this clone itself: The sample contains more than one DNA sequence encoding this CDR3. The chain uses TRBV27 and TRBJ2-1; D is unresolved. Looked up from germline, CDR1 is MNHEY and CDR2 is SMNVEV (reference sequence). The CDR3 runs 12 residues. Between the trimmed V and J ends, which lost 0 bases and 6 bases, there was a span of 3 bases. DNA for the CDR3: TGTGCCAGCAGTTTATCGGGCAATGAGCAGTTCTTC. Residues: CASSLSGNEQFF.

The CDR3 sequence: CASSLSGGRVPYEQYF. CDR3 in DNA: TGCGCCAGCAGCTTGTCGGGCGGGAGGGTTCCCTACGAGCAGTACTTC. V is TRBV5-1 and J is TRBJ2-7, with 9 bases lining up with TRBD2. Germline CDR1 and CDR2: SGHRS and YFSETQ. This CDR3 spans 16 amino acids. The V and J ends lost 1 base and 2 bases, in that order; junction bases with no gene match: 7.

The chain uses TRBV5-3 and TRBJ2-7; TRBD1 agrees at 9 bases. TRBV5-3 is an open reading frame whose function is uncertain. The CDR3 extends over 15 amino acids. Trimming at V came to 4 bases and at J to 3 bases, leaving 8 bases not matched to a gene. The CDR3 sequence is CARSVVDRGRYEQYF. The DNA for the CDR3 is TGTGCCAGAAGCGTAGTGGACAGGGGCCGCTACGAGCAGTACTTC.

This clone was recorded only once. Here the CDR3 reads CASSFGTWGAEQYF. CDR3 DNA: TGTGCCAGCAGCTTTGGGACATGGGGGGCCGAGCAGTACTTC. The genes are TRBV7-3 and TRBJ2-7, with D possibly called TRBD1 or TRBD2 (6 bases each). The CDR3 has 14 residues. Germline V gives CDR1 SGHTA, CDR2 FQGTGA. Trimming took off 3 bases at V and 6 bases at J, with 15 bases between the two ends.

The chain carries TRBV5-1 and TRBJ2-6; unclear D gene. Trimming cost V 1 base and J 3 bases, with 2 bases left between them. The CDR3 loop spans 13 amino acids. CDR1 and CDR2 from the germline V gene are SGHRS and YFSETQ. CDR3 protein: CASSLFGANVLTF. The DNA of the CDR3 is TGCGCCAGCAGCTTGTTTGGGGCCAACGTCCTGACTTTC.

The rearrangement joins TRBV5-4 to TRBJ1-2; D is perhaps TRBD1 (5 bases). The CDR3 contains 16 residues. Trimming left V 3 bases short and J 4 bases short, with 19 bases between. The germline CDR1 and CDR2 sequences are SGHNT and YYREEE (reference sequence). The CDR3 sequence: CASSSKSRGVAYGYTF. The DNA of the CDR3 is TGTGCCAGCAGCTCGAAATCCCGGGGGGTTGCCTATGGCTACACCTTC.

V and J are TRBV18 and TRBJ1-1; TRBD1 might be the D (6 bases). In germline, CDR1 is KGHSH, CDR2 LQKENI. Trimming took off 4 bases at V and 0 bases at J, with 18 bases between the two ends. This CDR3 comprises 17 residues. As DNA, the CDR3 is TGTGCCAGCTCACGTTCTACGACAGGCCAAATGAACACTGAAGCTTTCTTT. It yields the protein CASSRSTTGQMNTEAFF.

The chain combines TRBV18 with TRBJ2-3, with 8 bases that match TRBD1. V lost 3 bases and J lost 5; bases outside the gene matches: 13. The CDR3 length is 17 residues. In germline, CDR1 is KGHSH, CDR2 LQKENI. The CDR3 region is CASSPNIGQGARDTQYF. CDR3 DNA: TGTGCCAGCTCACCTAACATCGGGCAGGGGGCGCGAGATACGCAGTATTTT.

The gene calls are TRBV28 and TRBJ2-1, with unresolved D. CDR3 length: 15 amino acids. V was clipped by 3 bases and J by 3 bases, with 12 bases between them. CDR1 and CDR2 from the germline V gene are MDHEN and SYDVKM. The CDR3 is CASSFPPRNYNEQFF. In DNA, the CDR3 is TGTGCCAGCAGTTTTCCCCCGCGGAACTACAATGAGCAGTTCTTC.

The chain uses TRBV11-2 and TRBJ2-1; D possibly matches TRBD1 or TRBD2 (5 bases each). This CDR3 contains 13 residues. Trimming left V 5 bases short and J 12 bases short, with 17 bases between. CDR1 and CDR2 from the germline V gene are SGHAT and FQNNGV. CDR3 sequence: CASSQSVGGRQFF. The CDR3 DNA follows: TGTGCCAGCAGCCAATCTGTTGGGGGACGGCAGTTCTTC.

The chain links TRBV7-8 to TRBJ2-3, with unresolved D. V lost 1 base and J lost 6, with 14 bases in between. Germline V gene data show CDR1 as SGHVS and CDR2 as FQNEAQ. The length of the CDR3 is 15 residues. The CDR3 nucleotides read TGTGCCAGCAGCTTAGAGGTGGCGCGCCGTGATACGCAGTATTTT. Translated, it gives CASSLEVARRDTQYF.

CDR3 DNA: TGTGCCTGGAGAACAGGACGCCCCGGGATAGGGGCCAACGTCCTGACTTTC. Residues: CAWRTGRPGIGANVLTF. The rearrangement links TRBV30 to TRBJ2-6; D may correspond to TRBD1 or TRBD2 (5 bases each). The CDR3 is made up of 17 amino acids. The V end was cut by 3 bases, the J end by 4 bases, with 19 bases between. CDR1 GTSNPN and CDR2 SVGIG come from the germline V gene (reference sequence).